This T cell receptor beta chain was sequenced in a study of CD8+CD57+ T cells in acquired aplastic anemia. Turning to the study itself: Isolated CD4+ and CD8+ cells, once sorted, yielded DNA averaging around 2.9 ug.

Germline V CDR1 and CDR2: ENHRY, SYGVKD. The trim removed 4 bases at V and 4 bases at J, leaving 4 bases unmatched. The CDR3 has 14 residues. Those patients picked for sequencing had displayed CD8+CD57+ cell expansion on flow cytometry. Genomic DNA, the template, was used for profiling of the TCR beta VDJ and CDR3. Each CDR3 protein gets one entry after TCRdb re-called the reads with MiXCR. The data contain under 250,000 distinct CDR3 sequences, approximately 60% of them seen just once; the ten biggest clones take up roughly 50%. This TCR was recovered from a human donor with aplastic anemia. The rearrangement joins TRBV10-3 to TRBJ1-2; 9 nucleotides align to TRBD1. The material sequenced was sorted CD4+, CD8+, or CD8+CD57+ T cells (not recorded which) from PBMCs. The CDR3 DNA is TGTGCCATCAGTGGGGACAGGGAGATCTATGGCTACACCTTC. Amino acid sequence: CAISGDREIYGYTF.